This T cell receptor (beta chain) is drawn from a study of blood T cell repertoires in COVID-19. Study-level background: The United States, Italy and Spain supplied acute and convalescent COVID-19 samples. Nucleic acid was either cDNA or gDNA, and it came from T cells, B-cell-depleted T cells, or PBMCs.

The V and J ends lost 1 base and 3 bases, in that order; junction bases with no gene match: 12. The CDR3 sequence is 18 residues long. The germline V gene encodes CDR1 MNHEY and CDR2 SMNVEV (reference sequence). As handled by the study authors: Estimation of nucleated cell counts was performed using reference gene primer amplification. Assay: immunoSEQ multiplex PCR; the TCRdb copy retains only in-frame clones and omits some. V and J calls and clone size are as listed in that table; D and trimming were resolved from the DNA. Of some 70,000 clones listed, around 88% are singletons. Sequenced material: peripheral blood. The TCR originated in a woman in her seventies with acute or convalescent COVID-19. V gene TRBV27 combines with J gene TRBJ1-5; TRBD1 matches 7 bases. Written as DNA, the CDR3 is TGTGCCAGCAGTTTATTATCAGTGAGACAGGGTAACAATCAGCCCCAGCATTTT. Protein sequence: CASSLLSVRQGNNQPQHF.